This entry features one T cell receptor (beta chain) sequence. Its specificity is not known. Both TCRalpha and TCRbeta cDNA were subjected to two nested PCRs lasting about 15 and 9 cycles. TCRdb reprocessed the 5' RACE reads; each CDR3 protein has one entry and no DNA is given. The sample has some 160,000 distinct CDR3 sequences, and its top ten clones hold roughly 7.4%. The data originate from a study of monozygotic twins with inflammatory bowel disease. Study-level points and caveats: A single strong clonotype or signal linked to IBD was not supported. The co-twins with IBD showed lower TCRbeta diversity (inverse Simpson) than their healthy siblings. Healthy twins shared more clonotypes with others than IBD patients, most markedly active ones.

This CDR3 has 13 amino acids. The germline V gene has CDR1 SGHVS and CDR2 FQNEAQ. The TCR comes from a human donor with ulcerative colitis or Crohn's disease, or a healthy co-twin of an affected twin (not recorded which). The chain has TRBV7-8 and TRBJ2-5. Sequencing was performed on blood. CDR3 in amino acids: CASSLERGETQYF.